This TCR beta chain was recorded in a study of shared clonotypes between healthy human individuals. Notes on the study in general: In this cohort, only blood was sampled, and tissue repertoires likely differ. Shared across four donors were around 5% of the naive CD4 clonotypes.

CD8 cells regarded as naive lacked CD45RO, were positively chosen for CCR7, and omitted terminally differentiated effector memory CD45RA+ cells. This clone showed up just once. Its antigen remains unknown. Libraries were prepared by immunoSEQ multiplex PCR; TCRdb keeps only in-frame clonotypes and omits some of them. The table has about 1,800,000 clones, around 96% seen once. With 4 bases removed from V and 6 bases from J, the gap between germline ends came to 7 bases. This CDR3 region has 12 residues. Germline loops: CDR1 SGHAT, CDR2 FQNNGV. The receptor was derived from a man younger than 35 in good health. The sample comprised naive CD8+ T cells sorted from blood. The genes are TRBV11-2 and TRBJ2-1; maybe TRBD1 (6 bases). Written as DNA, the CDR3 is TGTGCCAGCAGCTACAGGGTCAATGAGCAGTTCTTC. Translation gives CASSYRVNEQFF.